This T cell receptor beta chain appears in the sequencing data of a study of Ad26.COV2.S vaccination and SARS-CoV-2 variants (dated by TCRdb to the early 2020s). Background for the entire study: Donors in the vaccine arm were drawn from COV1001, a phase I-IIa trial of Ad26.COV2.S in healthy adults that was multicentre, randomized, double-blind and placebo-controlled. Ad26.COV2.S was administered intramuscularly at 5 x 10^10 or 1 x 10^11 viral particles, either as a single shot or as two shots given 56 days apart. TCRbeta repertoire sequencing was used to assess the specificity and breadth of SARS-CoV-2-reactive T cell receptors after Ad26.COV2.S vaccination. A total of roughly 30 samples were included in the TCR-sequenced set, comprising 19 Ad26.COV2.S vaccine recipients, 5 placebo recipients and 8 SARS-CoV-2 convalescent individuals. Trial participants were randomized into five groups of five, in which low-dose or high-dose Ad26.COV2.S was given once or twice, or placebo was given on both occasions. Blinding of investigators to trial group allocation was maintained during experiments and outcome assessment. Results and caveats for the whole study, not just this receptor: Substantial breadth of spike-specific CD8+ and CD4+ T cell responses was reported after vaccination. Vaccine and placebo recipients had comparable non-spike TCR breadth, which fits with the vaccine containing only spike. Compared with placebo recipients, Ad26.COV2.S recipients showed higher spike-specific TCR breadth (P = 0.0014). It was noted by the authors that total T cell responses may have been underestimated by the TCR breadth and depth analyses. The study was not powered for comparison of responses between vaccine doses or regimens.

TCRbeta CDR3 regions were sequenced with the immunoSEQ Assay. After extraction, genomic DNA underwent amplification by bias-controlled multiplex PCR, followed by high-throughput sequencing. Per the source publication's procedure: To quantify the absolute abundance of every unique TCRbeta CDR3 region, sequences were collapsed and filtered. T cell fraction was estimated by normalizing TCRbeta template counts to usable DNA, with usable DNA measured through amplification of reference genes found in all nucleated cells. Repertoire TCRs were annotated as SARS-CoV-2-specific when V gene, CDR3 amino acid sequence and J gene were exactly matched to a known reactive TCR set. The reference SARS-CoV-2 TCR set was obtained from MIRA and was filtered for enrichment in COVID-19-positive ImmuneCODE repertoires, whereby public or cross-reactive TCRs were removed. Using the MIRA antigens, annotated TCRs were further analysed by specific ORF or by position within an ORF. Breadth was defined as annotated unique rearrangements over total unique productive rearrangements; depth was the summed frequency of those rearrangements. Two-sided Wilcoxon rank-sum tests were applied when comparing TCR breadth between groups. TCRdb's version of the immuneACCESS table is confined to in-frame rearrangements and falls short of the full clone set. An unresolved V gene accounts for under half of the shortfall where checked; the remainder is of unknown origin. The DNA was the basis for D and trimming; V, J and clone size are from that table. This sample comprises just over 350,000 clones, roughly 81% of them detected only once. The leading ten clones occupy around 3% of the sample.

A note on this clone: It lacks a known antigen. Nothing much larger sits one base from this clone, and base qualities are not available.

This specimen's treatment or condition label, interpreted: some 20 received Ad26.COV2.S at low or high dose, single or two shots; roughly five received placebo; per-sample allocation not given. Repertoires of vaccine and placebo recipients were sequenced from samples collected on day 63 after the first injection. Between 29 July and 7 August 2020, Cohort 1b enrolled about two dozen adults aged 18-55 years at one site in Boston, USA. Ad26.COV2.S consisted of a replication-incompetent adenovirus type 26 vector by which a prefusion-stabilized SARS-CoV-2 spike protein from the original Wuhan strain was expressed. From cysteine to phenylalanine, the CDR3 is 13 amino acids long. Solely the CDR3 DNA is kept, with 39 bases framed from the first base. V is cut by 6 bases and J by 1 base, and the space between the germline ends is 6 bases.

Rearrangement joined TRBV12-3 or TRBV12-4 to TRBJ2-2, with no confident D gene call. The origin of this receptor is a person between 18 and 59 years old who received the Ad26.COV2.S COVID-19 vaccine or a placebo. The sequencing here drew on peripheral blood, taken in a trial of Ad26.COV2.S vaccine versus placebo. The CDR3 corresponds to CASRHENTGELFF. The DNA is as follows: TGTGCCAGCAGACACGAGAACACCGGGGAGCTGTTTTTT.